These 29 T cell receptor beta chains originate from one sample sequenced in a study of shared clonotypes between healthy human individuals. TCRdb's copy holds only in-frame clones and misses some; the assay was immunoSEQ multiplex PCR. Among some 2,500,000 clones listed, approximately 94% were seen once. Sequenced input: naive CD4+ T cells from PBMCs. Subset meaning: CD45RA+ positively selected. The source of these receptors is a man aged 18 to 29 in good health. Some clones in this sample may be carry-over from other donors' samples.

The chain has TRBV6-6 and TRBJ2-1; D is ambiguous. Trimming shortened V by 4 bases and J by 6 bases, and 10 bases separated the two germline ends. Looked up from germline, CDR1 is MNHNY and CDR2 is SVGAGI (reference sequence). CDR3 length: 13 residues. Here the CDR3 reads CASSSINRNEQFF. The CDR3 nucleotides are TGTGCCAGCAGTTCGATAAACCGCAATGAGCAGTTCTTC.

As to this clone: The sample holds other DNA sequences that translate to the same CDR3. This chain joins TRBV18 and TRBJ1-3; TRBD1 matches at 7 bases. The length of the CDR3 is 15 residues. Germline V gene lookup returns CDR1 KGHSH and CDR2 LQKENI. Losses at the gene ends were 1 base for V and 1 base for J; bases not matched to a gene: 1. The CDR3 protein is CASSPQGASGNTIYF. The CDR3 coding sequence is TGTGCCAGCTCACCACAGGGGGCTTCTGGAAACACCATATATTTT.

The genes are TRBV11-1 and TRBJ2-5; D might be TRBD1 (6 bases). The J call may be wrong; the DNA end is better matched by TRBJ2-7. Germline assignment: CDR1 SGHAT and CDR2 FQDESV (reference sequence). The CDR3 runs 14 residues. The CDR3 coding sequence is TGTGCCAGCAGCTTAGCGCCGGGACAATACGAGCAGTACTTC. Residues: CASSLAPGQYEQYF.

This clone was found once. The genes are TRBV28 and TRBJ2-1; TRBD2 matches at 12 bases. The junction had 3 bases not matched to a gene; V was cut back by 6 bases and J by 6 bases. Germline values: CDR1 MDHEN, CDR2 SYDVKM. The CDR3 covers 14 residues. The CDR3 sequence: CASRPTSGSNEQFF. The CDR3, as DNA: TGTGCCAGCAGACCGACTAGCGGGAGCAATGAGCAGTTCTTC. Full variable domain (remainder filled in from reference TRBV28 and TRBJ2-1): DVKVTQSSRYLVKRTGEKVFLECVQDMDHENMFWYRQDPGLGLRLIYFSYDVKMKEKGDIPEGYSVSREKKERFSLILESASTNQTSMYLCASRPTSGSNEQFFGPGTRLTVL.

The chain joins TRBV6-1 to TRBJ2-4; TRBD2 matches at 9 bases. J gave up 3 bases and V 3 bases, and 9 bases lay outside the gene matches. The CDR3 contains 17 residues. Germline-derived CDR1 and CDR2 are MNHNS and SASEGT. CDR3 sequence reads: CASSDYPGTSSKNIQYF. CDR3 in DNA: TGTGCCAGCAGTGACTACCCCGGGACTAGCAGCAAAAACATTCAGTACTTC.

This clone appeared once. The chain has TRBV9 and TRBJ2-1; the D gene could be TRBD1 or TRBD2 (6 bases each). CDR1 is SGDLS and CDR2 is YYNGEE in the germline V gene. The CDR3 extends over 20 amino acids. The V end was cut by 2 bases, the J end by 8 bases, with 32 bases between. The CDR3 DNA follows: TGTGCCAGCAGCGTCGGTAGCGGAAACTTAGCGGAGCCCGAGGGGGATGAGCAGTTCTTC. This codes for CASSVGSGNLAEPEGDEQFF.

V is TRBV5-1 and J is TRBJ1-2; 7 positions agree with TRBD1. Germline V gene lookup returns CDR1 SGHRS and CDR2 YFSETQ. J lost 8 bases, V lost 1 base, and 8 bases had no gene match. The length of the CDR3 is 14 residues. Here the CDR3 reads CASSLTTGEQGYTF. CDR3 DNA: TGCGCCAGCAGCTTGACAACAGGGGAACAAGGCTACACCTTC.

CDR3 amino acids: CASSPGLALAYEQYF. The CDR3 DNA reads as TGTGCCAGCTCACCGGGACTAGCGTTGGCCTACGAGCAGTACTTC. The chain couples TRBV18 to TRBJ2-7; TRBD2 agrees at 10 bases. V was pared by 3 bases and J by 2 bases, with 4 bases of the junction left unmatched. CDR1 is KGHSH, CDR2 LQKENI, per germline. The length of the CDR3 is 15 residues.

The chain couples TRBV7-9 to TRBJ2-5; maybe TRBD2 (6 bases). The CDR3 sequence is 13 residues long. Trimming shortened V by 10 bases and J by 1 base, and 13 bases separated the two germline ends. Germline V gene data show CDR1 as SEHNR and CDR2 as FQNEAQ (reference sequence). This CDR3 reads CATERAGQETQYF. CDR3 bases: TGTGCCACTGAGCGGGCAGGCCAAGAGACCCAGTACTTC.

The CDR3 nucleotides are TGCGCCAGCAGCTCGAAGGCAGGGGGCGTCACTGAAGCTTTCTTT. Translating it yields CASSSKAGGVTEAFF. V gene TRBV5-1 combines with J gene TRBJ1-1; 8 bases are shared with TRBD1. CDR3 length equals 15 residues. J gave up 4 bases and V 3 bases, and 8 bases lay outside the gene matches. Germline CDR1 reads SGHRS; CDR2 reads YFSETQ.

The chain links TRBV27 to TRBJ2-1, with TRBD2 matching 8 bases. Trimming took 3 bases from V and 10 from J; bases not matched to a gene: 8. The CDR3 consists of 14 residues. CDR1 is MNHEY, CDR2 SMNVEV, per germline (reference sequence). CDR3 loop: CASSFFNVAGEQFF. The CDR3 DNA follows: TGTGCCAGCAGTTTTTTCAACGTAGCGGGGGAGCAGTTCTTC.

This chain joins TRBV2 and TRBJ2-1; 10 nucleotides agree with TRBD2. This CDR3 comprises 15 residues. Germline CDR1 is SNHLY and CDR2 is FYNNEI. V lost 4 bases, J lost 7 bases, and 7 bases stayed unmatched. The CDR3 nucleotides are TGTGCCAGCAGTGGGGATAGCGGGAGGACAAATGAGCAGTTCTTC. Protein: CASSGDSGRTNEQFF. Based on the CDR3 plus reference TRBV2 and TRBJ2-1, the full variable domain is EPEVTQTPSHQVTQMGQEVILRCVPISNHLYFYWYRQILGQKVEFLVSFYNNEISEKSEIFDDQFSVERPDGSNFTLKIRSTKLEDSAMYFCASSGDSGRTNEQFFGPGTRLTVL.

CDR3: CASSTDRGAGNTIYF. In nucleotides, the CDR3 is TGTGCCAGCAGCACGGACAGGGGAGCTGGAAACACCATATATTTT. The chain employs TRBV5-6 and TRBJ1-3; 9 nucleotides line up with TRBD1. Trimming removed 4 bases from V and 2 bases from J; junction bases left unmatched: 4. Germline CDR1 SGHDT, CDR2 YYEEEE. The CDR3 is made up of 15 amino acids.

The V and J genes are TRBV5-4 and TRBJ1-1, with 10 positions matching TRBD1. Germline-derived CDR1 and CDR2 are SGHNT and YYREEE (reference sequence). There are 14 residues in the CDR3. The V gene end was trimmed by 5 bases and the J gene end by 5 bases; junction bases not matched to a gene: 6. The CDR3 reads CASRSGTGETEAFF. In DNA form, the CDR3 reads TGTGCCAGCAGATCCGGGACAGGGGAAACTGAAGCTTTCTTT. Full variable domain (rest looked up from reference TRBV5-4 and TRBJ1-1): ETGVTQSPTHLIKTRGQQVTLRCSSQSGHNTVSWYQQALGQGPQFIFQYYREEENGRGNFPPRFSGLQFPNYSSELNVNALELDDSALYLCASRSGTGETEAFFGQGTRLTVV.

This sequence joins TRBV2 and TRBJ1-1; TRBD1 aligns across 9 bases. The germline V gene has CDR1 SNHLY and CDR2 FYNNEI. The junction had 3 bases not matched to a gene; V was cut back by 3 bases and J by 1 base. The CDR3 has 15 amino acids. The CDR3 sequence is CASSDLGQGNTEAFF. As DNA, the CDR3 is TGTGCCAGCAGTGACCTGGGACAGGGGAACACTGAAGCTTTCTTT.

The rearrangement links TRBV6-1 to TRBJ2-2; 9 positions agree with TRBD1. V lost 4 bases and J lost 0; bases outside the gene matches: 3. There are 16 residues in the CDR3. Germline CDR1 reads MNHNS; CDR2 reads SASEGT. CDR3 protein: CASSVRTGANTGELFF. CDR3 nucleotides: TGTGCCAGCAGTGTTCGGACAGGGGCGAACACCGGGGAGCTGTTTTTT.

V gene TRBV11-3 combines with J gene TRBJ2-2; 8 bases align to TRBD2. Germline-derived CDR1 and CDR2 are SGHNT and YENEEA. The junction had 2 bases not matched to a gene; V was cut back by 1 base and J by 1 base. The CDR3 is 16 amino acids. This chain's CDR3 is CASSLVLAGNTGELFF. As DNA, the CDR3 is TGTGCCAGCAGCTTAGTTCTAGCGGGGAACACCGGGGAGCTGTTTTTT.

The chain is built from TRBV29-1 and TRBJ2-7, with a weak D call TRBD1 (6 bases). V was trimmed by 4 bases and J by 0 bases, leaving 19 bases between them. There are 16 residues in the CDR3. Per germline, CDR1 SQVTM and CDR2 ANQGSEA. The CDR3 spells CSVGLGAEKSSYEQYF. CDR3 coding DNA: TGCAGCGTTGGCCTGGGGGCCGAAAAGAGCTCCTACGAGCAGTACTTC.

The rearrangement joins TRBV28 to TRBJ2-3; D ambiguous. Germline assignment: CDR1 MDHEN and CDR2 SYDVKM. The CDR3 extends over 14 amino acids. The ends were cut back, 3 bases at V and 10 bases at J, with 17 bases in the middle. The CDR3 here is CASSFYPGWSAQYF. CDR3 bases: TGTGCCAGCAGTTTTTACCCCGGGTGGTCGGCGCAGTATTTT. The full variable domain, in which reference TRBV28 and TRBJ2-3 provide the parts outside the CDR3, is DVKVTQSSRYLVKRTGEKVFLECVQDMDHENMFWYRQDPGLGLRLIYFSYDVKMKEKGDIPEGYSVSREKKERFSLILESASTNQTSMYLCASSFYPGWSAQYFGPGTRLTVL.

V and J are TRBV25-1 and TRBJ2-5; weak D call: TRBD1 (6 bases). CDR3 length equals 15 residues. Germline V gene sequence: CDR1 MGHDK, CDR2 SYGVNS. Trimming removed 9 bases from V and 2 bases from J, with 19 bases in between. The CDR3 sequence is CASPKQGQRQETQYF. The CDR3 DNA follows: TGTGCCAGTCCGAAACAGGGACAAAGACAAGAGACCCAGTACTTC.

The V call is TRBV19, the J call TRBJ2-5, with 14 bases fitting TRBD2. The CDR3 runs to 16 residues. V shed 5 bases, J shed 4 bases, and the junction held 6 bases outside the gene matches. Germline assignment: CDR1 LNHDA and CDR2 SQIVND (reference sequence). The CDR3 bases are TGTGCCAGTAGTTCACCGGGACTAGCGGGAGCAGAGACCCAGTACTTC. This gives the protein CASSSPGLAGAETQYF.

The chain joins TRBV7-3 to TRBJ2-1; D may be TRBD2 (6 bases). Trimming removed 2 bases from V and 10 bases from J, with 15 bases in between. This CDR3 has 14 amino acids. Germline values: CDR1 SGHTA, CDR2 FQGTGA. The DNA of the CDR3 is TGTGCCAGCAGCTTAGTCGGAGGGAGATGGGAGCAGTTCTTC. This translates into CASSLVGGRWEQFF.

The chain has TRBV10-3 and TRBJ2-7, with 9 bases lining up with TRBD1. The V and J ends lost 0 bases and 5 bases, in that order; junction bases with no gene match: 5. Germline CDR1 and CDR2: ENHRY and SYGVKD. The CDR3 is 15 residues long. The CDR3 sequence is CAISESRGTGHEQYF. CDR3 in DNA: TGTGCCATCAGTGAGTCGAGGGGGACAGGGCACGAGCAGTACTTC.

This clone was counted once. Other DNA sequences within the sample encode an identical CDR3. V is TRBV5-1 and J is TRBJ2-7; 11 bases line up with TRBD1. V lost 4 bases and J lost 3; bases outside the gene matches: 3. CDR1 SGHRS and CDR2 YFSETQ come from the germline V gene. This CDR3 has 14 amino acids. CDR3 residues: CASSRGQGDYEQYF. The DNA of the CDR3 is TGCGCCAGCAGCCGGGGACAGGGGGACTACGAGCAGTACTTC. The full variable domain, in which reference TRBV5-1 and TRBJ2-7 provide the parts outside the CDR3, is KAGVTQTPRYLIKTRGQQVTLSCSPISGHRSVSWYQQTPGQGLQFLFEYFSETQRNKGNFPGRFSGRQFSNSRSEMNVSTLELGDSALYLCASSRGQGDYEQYFGPGTRLTVT.

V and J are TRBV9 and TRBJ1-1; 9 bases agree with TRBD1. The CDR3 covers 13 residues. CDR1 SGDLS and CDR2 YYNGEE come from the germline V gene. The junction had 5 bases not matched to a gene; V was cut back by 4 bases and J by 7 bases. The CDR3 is CASSQTGGIEAFF. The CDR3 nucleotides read TGTGCCAGCAGCCAGACAGGGGGGATTGAAGCTTTCTTT.

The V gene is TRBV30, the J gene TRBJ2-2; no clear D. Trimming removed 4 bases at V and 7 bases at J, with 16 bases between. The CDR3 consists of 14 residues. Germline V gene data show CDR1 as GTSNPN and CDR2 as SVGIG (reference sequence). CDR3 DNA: TGTGCCTGGAACGGTGCGAATTCTTTCGGGGAGCTGTTTTTT. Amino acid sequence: CAWNGANSFGELFF. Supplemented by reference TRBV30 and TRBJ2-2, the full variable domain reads SQTIHQWPATLVQPVGSPLSLECTVEGTSNPNLYWYRQAAGRGLQLLFYSVGIGQISSEVPQNLSASRPQDRQFILSSKKLLLSDSGFYLCAWNGANSFGELFFGEGSRLTVL.

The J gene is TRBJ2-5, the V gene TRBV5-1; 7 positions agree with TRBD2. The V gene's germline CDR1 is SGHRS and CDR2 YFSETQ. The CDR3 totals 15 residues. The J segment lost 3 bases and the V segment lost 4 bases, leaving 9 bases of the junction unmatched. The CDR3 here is CASSITGTTKETQYF. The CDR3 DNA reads TGCGCCAGCAGCATAACCGGGACTACAAAAGAGACCCAGTACTTC.

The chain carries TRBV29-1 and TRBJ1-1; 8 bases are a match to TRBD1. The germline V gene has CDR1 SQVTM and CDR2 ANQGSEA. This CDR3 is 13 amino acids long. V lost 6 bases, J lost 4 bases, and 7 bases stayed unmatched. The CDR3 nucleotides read TGCAGCGTGACCAGGGGGCGGGCCACTGAAGCTTTCTTT. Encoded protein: CSVTRGRATEAFF.

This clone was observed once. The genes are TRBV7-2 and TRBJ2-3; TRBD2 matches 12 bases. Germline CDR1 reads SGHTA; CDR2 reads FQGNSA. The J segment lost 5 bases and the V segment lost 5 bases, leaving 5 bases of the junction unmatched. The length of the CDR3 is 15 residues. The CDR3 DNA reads TGTGCCAGCAGCCCCCCGGGACTAGCGGGAGATACGCAGTATTTT. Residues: CASSPPGLAGDTQYF.